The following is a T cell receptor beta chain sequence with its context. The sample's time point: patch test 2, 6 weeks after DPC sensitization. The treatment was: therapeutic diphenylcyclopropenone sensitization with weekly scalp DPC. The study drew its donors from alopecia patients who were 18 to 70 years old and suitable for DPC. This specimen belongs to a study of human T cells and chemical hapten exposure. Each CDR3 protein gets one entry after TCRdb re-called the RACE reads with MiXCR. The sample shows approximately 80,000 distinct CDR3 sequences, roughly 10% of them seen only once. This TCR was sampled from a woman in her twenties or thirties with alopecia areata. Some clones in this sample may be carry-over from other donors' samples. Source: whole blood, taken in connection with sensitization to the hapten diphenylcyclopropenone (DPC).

The CDR3 spells CASVSGLAGGDEQFF. For the CDR3, the DNA is TGTGCCAGCGTATCGGGACTAGCGGGGGGGGACGAGCAGTTCTTC. The rearrangement joins TRBV6-1 to TRBJ2-1, with 16 bases lining up with TRBD2. The V and J ends lost 8 bases and 10 bases, in that order; junction bases with no gene match: 8. Germline V CDR1 and CDR2: MNHNS, SASEGT. This CDR3 comprises 15 residues.